This entry is about one T cell receptor beta chain. Repertoires were generated with immunoSEQ multiplex PCR, while TCRdb's copy carries only in-frame clones and drops some. Counted here are approximately 210,000 clones, around 72% occurring once; the ten biggest clones make up over 10%. These data belong to a study of cytotoxic CD8 clonotypes in ibrutinib-treated CLL. Study background: Responses: roughly 25 partial, 2 complete; after median around 64 months, about 14 stayed remitted, approximately twelve progressed.

The CDR3 spans 13 residues. The germline V and J ends were trimmed by 0 bases and 4 bases, with 7 bases remaining between them. CDR1 is SGHNT and CDR2 is YYREEE in the germline V gene (reference sequence). The clonotype was recovered from a human donor with chronic lymphocytic leukemia. The chain combines TRBV5-4 with TRBJ1-2, with D unclear. Sequencing used PBMCs, obtained after 24 months of ibrutinib treatment. As DNA, the CDR3 is TGTGCCAGCAGCTTGGTAGGCAGCTATGGCTACACCTTC. Translated: CASSLVGSYGYTF.